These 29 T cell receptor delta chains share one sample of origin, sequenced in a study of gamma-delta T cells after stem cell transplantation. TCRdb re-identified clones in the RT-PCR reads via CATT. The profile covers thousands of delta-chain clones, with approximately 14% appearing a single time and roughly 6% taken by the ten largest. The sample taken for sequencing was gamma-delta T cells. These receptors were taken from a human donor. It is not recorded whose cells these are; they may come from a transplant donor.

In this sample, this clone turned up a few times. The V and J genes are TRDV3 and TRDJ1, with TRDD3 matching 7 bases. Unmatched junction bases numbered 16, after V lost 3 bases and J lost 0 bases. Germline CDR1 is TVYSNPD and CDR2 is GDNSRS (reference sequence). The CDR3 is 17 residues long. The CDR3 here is CALKGRGLGEYTDKLIF. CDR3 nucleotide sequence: TGTGCCTTAAAAGGTCGGGGGTTGGGGGAGTACACCGATAAACTCATCTTT.

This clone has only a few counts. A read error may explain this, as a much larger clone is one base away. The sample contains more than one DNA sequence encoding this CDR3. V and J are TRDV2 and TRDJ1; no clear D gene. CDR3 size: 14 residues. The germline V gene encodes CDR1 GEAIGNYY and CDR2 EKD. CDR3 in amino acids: CACDHIYPRDKLIF. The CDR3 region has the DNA TGCGCCTGTGACCACATTTATCCACGGGATAAACTCATCTTT.

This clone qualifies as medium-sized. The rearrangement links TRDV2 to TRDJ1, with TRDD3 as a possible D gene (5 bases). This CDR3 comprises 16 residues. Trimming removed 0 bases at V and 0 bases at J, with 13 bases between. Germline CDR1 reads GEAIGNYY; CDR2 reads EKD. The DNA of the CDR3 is TGTGCCTGTGACACCTGGAGGGGGCTTCACACCGATAAACTCATCTTT. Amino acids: CACDTWRGLHTDKLIF.

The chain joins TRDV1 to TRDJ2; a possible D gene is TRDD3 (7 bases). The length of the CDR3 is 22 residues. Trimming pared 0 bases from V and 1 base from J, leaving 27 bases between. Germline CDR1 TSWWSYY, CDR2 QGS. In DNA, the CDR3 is TGTGCTCTTGGGGAACTAGCCCTCCTACGGGGGTGGGGGACCCATTTGACAGCACAACTCTTCTTT. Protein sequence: CALGELALLRGWGTHLTAQLFF.

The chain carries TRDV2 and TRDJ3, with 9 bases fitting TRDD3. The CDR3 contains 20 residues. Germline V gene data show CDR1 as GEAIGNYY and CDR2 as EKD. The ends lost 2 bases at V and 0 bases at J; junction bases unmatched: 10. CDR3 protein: CACDIRTGGALSWDTRQMFF. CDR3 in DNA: TGTGCCTGTGACATTCGTACTGGGGGAGCCCTCTCCTGGGACACCCGACAGATGTTTTTC.

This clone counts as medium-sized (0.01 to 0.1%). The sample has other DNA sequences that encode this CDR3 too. CDR3 DNA sequence: TGTGCCGCTAGATATTTCCTAGCACCGTACTACACCGATAAACTCATCTTT. Translation gives CAARYFLAPYYTDKLIF. The chain carries TRDV3 and TRDJ1; D is perhaps TRDD2 (6 bases). V was clipped by 5 bases and J by 0 bases, with 25 bases between them. The CDR3 totals 17 residues. CDR1 and CDR2 from the germline V gene are TVYSNPD and GDNSRS (reference sequence).

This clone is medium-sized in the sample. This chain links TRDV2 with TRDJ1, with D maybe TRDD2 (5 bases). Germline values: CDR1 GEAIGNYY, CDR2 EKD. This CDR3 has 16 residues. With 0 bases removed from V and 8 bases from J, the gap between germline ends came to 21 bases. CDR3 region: CACDTESPTSKGKLIF. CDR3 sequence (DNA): TGTGCCTGTGACACCGAGTCGCCTACTTCTAAGGGGAAACTCATCTTT.

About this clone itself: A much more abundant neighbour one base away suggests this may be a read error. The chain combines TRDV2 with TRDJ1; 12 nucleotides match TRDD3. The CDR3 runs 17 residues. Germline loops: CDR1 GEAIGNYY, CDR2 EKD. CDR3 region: CACGTVAGGYGHDKLIF. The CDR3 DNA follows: TGTGCCTGTGGCACCGTAGCTGGGGGATACGGGCACGATAAACTCATCTTT.

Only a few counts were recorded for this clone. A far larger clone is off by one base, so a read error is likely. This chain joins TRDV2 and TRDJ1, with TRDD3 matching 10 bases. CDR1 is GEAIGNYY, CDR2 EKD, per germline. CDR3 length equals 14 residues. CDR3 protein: CACDTGGYTDRLIF. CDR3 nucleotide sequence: TGTGCCTGTGACACTGGGGGATACACCGATAGACTCATCTTT.

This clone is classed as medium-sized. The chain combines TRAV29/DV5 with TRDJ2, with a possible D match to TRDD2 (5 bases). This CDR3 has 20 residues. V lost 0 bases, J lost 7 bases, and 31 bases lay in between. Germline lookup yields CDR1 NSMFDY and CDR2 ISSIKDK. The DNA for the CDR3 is TGTGCAGCAAGCGAGTTCCTCAAGAGAGGGCCTCACCGACGGGGAGCACAACTCTTCTTT. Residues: CAASEFLKRGPHRRGAQLFF.

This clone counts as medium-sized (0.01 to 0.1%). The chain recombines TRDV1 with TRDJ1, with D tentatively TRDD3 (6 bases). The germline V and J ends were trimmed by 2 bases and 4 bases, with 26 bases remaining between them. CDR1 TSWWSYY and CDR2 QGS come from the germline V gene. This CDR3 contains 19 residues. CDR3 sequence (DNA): TGTGCTCTTGGGGAATCATGGTCTTTCCGGGGATCCCCGAACGATAAACTCATCTTT. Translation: CALGESWSFRGSPNDKLIF.

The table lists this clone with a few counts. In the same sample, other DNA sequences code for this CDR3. CDR3 coding DNA: TGTGCCTGTGACGTACTGGGGGACCTCTCCTGGGACACCCGACAGATGTTTTTC. Translated: CACDVLGDLSWDTRQMFF. J is TRDJ3 and V is TRDV2, with 9 nucleotides matching TRDD3. Trimming removed 3 bases from V and 0 bases from J; junction bases left unmatched: 5. This CDR3 region has 18 residues. The V gene's germline CDR1 is GEAIGNYY and CDR2 EKD.

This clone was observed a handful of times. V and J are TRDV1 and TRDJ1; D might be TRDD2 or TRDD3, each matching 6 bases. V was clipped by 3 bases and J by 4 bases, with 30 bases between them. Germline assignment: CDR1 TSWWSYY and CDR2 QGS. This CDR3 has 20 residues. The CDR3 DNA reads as TGTGCTCTTGGGGACTTCCTTGACATGGGGGGTTCTCCCAGTGGCGATAAACTCATCTTT. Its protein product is CALGDFLDMGGSPSGDKLIF.

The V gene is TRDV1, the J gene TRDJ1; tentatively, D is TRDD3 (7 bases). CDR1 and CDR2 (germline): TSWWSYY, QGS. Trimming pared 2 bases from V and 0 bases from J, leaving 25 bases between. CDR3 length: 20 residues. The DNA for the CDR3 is TGTGCTCTTGGGGAAGATCAGGTCCTACGCTGGGGGCTCAACACCGATAAACTCATCTTT. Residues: CALGEDQVLRWGLNTDKLIF.

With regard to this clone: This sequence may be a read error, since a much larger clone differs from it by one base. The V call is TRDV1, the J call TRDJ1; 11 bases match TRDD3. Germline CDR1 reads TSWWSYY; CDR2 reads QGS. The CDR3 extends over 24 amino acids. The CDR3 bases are TGTGCTATTGGGGAACCCCACCTGCTTCCTACCCCTTACTGGGGGATAAGGGGCACCGATAAACTCATCTTT. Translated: CAIGEPHLLPTPYWGIRGTDKLIF.

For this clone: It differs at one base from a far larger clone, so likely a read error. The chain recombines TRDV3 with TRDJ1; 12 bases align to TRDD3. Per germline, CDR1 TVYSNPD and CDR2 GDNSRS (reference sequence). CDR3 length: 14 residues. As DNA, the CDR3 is TGTGCCTGTGACACTGGGGGATACACAGATAAACTCATCTTT. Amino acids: CACDTGGYTDKLIF.

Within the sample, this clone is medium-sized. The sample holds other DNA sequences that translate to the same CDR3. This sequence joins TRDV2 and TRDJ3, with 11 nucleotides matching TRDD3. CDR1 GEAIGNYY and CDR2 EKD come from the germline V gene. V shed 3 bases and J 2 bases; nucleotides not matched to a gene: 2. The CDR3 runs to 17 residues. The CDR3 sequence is CACDVLGDTWDTRQMFF. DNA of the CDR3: TGTGCCTGTGACGTACTGGGGGATACCTGGGACACCCGACAGATGTTTTTC.

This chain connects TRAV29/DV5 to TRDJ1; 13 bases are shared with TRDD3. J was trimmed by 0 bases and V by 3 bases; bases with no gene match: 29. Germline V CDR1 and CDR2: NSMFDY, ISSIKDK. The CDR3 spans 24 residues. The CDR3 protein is CAATIRPSCLLGDTRLGYTDKLIF. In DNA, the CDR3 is TGTGCAGCAACCATAAGGCCTTCCTGCCTACTGGGGGATACGCGACTCGGGTACACCGATAAACTCATCTTT.

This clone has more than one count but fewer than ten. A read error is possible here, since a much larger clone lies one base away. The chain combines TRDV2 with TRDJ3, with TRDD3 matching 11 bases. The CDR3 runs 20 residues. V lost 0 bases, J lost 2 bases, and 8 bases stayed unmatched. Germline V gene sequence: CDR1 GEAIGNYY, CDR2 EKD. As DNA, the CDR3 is TGTGCCTGTGACACCTTAAGTGGGGGATACGCAGCCTGGGACACCCGACAGATGTTTTTC. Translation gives CACDTLSGGYAAWDTRQMFF.

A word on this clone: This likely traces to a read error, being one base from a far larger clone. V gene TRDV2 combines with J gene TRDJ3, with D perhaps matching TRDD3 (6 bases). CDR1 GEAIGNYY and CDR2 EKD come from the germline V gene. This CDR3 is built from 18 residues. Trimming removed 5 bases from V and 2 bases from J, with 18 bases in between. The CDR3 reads CACAYLTGSTWDTRQMFF. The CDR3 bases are TGTGCCTGTGCCTACCTGACTGGGAGCACCTGGGACACCCGACAGATGTTTTTC.

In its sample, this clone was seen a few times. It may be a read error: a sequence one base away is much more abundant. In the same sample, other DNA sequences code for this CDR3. The CDR3 bases are TGTGCCTGTGACCCTATACTGGGGGATAGGAGCTCCTGGGACACCCGACAGATGTTTTTC. Its translation is CACDPILGDRSSWDTRQMFF. The chain combines TRDV2 with TRDJ3, with 11 bases aligning to TRDD3. J lost 0 bases, V lost 3 bases, and 9 bases had no gene match. CDR3 size: 20 residues. Germline CDR1 reads GEAIGNYY; CDR2 reads EKD.

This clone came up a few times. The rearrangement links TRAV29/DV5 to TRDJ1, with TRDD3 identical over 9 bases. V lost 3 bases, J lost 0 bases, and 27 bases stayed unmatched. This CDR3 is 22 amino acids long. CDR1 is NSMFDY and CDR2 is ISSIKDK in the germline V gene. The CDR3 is CAATSPAFLRWGIGRYTDKLIF. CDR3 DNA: TGTGCAGCAACTTCCCCTGCCTTCCTGCGATGGGGGATAGGAAGGTACACCGATAAACTCATCTTT.

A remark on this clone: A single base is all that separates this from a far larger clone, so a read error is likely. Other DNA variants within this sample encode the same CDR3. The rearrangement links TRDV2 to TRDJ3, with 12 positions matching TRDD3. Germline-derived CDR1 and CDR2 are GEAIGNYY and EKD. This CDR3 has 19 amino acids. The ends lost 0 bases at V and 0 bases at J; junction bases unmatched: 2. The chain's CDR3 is CACDTVLGDTSWDTRQMFF. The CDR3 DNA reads TGTGCCTGTGACACCGTACTGGGGGATACCTCCTGGGACACCCGACAGATGTTTTTC.

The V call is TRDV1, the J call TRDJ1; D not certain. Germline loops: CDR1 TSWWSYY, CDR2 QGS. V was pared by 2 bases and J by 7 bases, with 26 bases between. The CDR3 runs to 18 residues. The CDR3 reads CALGEFCYKRTRPGKLIF. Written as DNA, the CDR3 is TGTGCTCTTGGGGAATTTTGTTACAAACGTACTCGCCCCGGTAAACTCATCTTT.

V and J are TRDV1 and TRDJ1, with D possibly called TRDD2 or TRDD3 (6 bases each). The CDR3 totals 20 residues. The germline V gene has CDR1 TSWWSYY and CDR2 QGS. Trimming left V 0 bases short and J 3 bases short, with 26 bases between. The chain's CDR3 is CALGELFLPQYWAIPDKLIF. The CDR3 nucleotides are TGTGCTCTTGGGGAACTATTCCTTCCACAATACTGGGCGATTCCCGATAAACTCATCTTT.

CDR3 in amino acids: CALGEKSAFSRTGGKLTAQLFF. The CDR3 DNA is TGTGCTCTTGGGGAAAAATCCGCCTTCTCCCGGACTGGGGGAAAATTGACAGCACAACTCTTCTTT. The gene calls are TRDV1 and TRDJ2; TRDD3 agrees at 9 bases. The CDR3 has 22 amino acids. V gave up 2 bases and J gave up 2 bases; unmatched junction bases: 21. Germline-derived CDR1 and CDR2 are TSWWSYY and QGS.

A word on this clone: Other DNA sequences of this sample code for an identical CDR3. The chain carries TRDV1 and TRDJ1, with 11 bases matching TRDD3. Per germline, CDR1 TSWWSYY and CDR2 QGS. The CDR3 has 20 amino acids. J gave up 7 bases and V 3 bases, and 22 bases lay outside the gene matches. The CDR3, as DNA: TGTGCTCTTGGGGAGCCCCGGTTTTTCGCGTGGGGGATACGTGGACCTAAACTCATCTTT. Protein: CALGEPRFFAWGIRGPKLIF.

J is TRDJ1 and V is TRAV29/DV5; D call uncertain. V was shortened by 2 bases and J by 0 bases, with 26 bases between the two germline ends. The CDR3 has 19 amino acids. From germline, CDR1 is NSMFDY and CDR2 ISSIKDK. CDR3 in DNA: TGTGCAGCAAGTGGGCTTTCTCCGCGGGCGGGTCCATACACCGATAAACTCATCTTT. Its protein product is CAASGLSPRAGPYTDKLIF.

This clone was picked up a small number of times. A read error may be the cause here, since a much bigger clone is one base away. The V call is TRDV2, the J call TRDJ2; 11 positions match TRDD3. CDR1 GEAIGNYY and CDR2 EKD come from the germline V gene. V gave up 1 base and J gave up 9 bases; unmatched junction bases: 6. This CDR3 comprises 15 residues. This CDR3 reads CACDTLGDTGTQLFF. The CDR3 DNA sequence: TGTGCCTGTGACACGCTGGGGGATACCGGAACACAACTCTTCTTT.